This is a list of T cell receptor beta chains from one sample in a study of T cell repertoires in aging, cancer and after chemotherapy. TCRdb analysed the multiplex PCR reads with MiXCR anew, one entry per CDR3 protein. The table includes some 9,700 distinct CDR3 sequences, 33% detected once. Sequenced material: blood. The receptors were gathered from a human donor in good health. The donor label of this sample is uncertain. Both conserved end residues are part of each CDR3. The order of the fields is J gene, clone size, V gene, D gene, CDR3 protein, CDR3 DNA. The D gene is left open where the match is weak. Some rows mark clone size as missing; the rest say once, few, many or name a class of expanded clone.

TRBJ1-4 | few | TRBV5-6 | NA | CASSLGPGRANEKLFF | TGTGCCAGCAGCTTGGGTCCCGGACGGGCTAATGAAAAACTGTTTTTT
TRBJ2-7 | few | TRBV5-1 | TRBD1 | CASSISTGTLTYEQYF | TGCGCCAGCAGCATTTCGACAGGGACCTTAACCTACGAGCAGTACTTC
TRBJ2-3 | few | TRBV5-6 | TRBD2 | CASSYTLTSGGHTDTQYF | TGTGCCAGCAGCTATACCCTGACTAGCGGGGGACACACAGATACGCAGTATTTT
TRBJ2-5 | NA | TRBV7-9 | NA | CASRGGGSQETQYF | TGTGCCAGCCGGGGCGGCGGATCCCAAGAGACCCAGTACTTC
TRBJ1-6 | few | TRBV7-6 | NA | CASSLQYNSPLHF | TGTGCCAGCAGCTTGCAATATAATTCACCCCTCCACTTT
TRBJ2-5 | NA | TRBV5-1 | NA | CASDLLGERGETQYF | TGCGCCAGCGACCTCCTAGGGGAACGGGGAGAGACCCAGTACTTC
TRBJ1-3 | few | TRBV18 | NA | CASSPVSKGDTIYF | TGTGCCAGCTCACCGGTATCCAAGGGGGACACCATATATTTT
TRBJ2-1 | NA | TRBV27 | NA | CASSPAGYEQFF | TGTGCCAGCAGCCCGGCCGGGTATGAGCAGTTCTTC
TRBJ2-7 | NA | TRBV20-1 | NA | CSARVITEQYF | TGCAGTGCTAGAGTTATAACAGAGCAGTACTTC
TRBJ2-2 | NA | TRBV12-3/TRBV12-4 | NA | CASSLGLVGAGELFF | TGTGCCAGCAGTTTAGGTTTGGTAGGGGCCGGGGAGCTGTTTTTT
TRBJ1-5 | NA | TRBV12-3/TRBV12-4 | NA | CATNHGVHQLQHF | TGTGCCACCAACCATGGGGTCCACCAGCTCCAGCATTTT
TRBJ2-5 | medium-sized | TRBV19 | NA | CASSPGRSGETQYF | TGTGCCAGTAGTCCGGGGCGTAGCGGAGAGACCCAGTACTTC
TRBJ2-1 | NA | TRBV13 | NA | CASTEGGNEQFF | TGTGCCAGCACCGAAGGGGGCAATGAGCAGTTCTTC
TRBJ1-3 | NA | TRBV6-5 | NA | CASSYGIDDLAIYF | TGTGCCAGCAGTTACGGTATAGACGACTTGGCCATATATTTT
TRBJ1-4 | NA | TRBV5-1 | NA | CASSPNWVGEKLFF | TGCGCCAGCAGCCCGAATTGGGTCGGCGAAAAACTGTTTTTT
TRBJ2-5 | NA | TRBV20-1 | NA | CSARTTKGRQETQYF | TGCAGTGCTAGAACTACAAAGGGGCGGCAAGAGACCCAGTACTTC
TRBJ2-5 | once | TRBV5-1 | NA | CASSFSETQYF | TGCGCCAGCAGCTTCTCAGAGACCCAGTACTTC
TRBJ2-2 | few | TRBV12-3/TRBV12-4 | NA | CASSLNLQLNTGELFF | TGTGCCAGCAGTTTAAATCTACAATTAAACACCGGGGAGCTGTTTTTT
TRBJ2-6 | medium-sized | TRBV15 | NA | CATSRTGTFSGANVLTF | TGTGCCACCAGCAGGACAGGTACTTTCTCTGGGGCCAACGTCCTGACTTTC